A selection of T cell receptor beta chains follows, all from one sample in a study of blood T cell repertoires in COVID-19. Only in-frame clones appear in the TCRdb table, and some are missing; sequencing was by immunoSEQ multiplex PCR. The table has approximately 70,000 clones, approximately 90% seen once. What was sequenced was peripheral blood. The receptors come from a woman in her sixties with active COVID-19. CDR3s include the opening cysteine and the closing phenylalanine or tryptophan. A D gene is named only where the DNA matches it firmly. Not all rows give a size; the values are once, few, many and, for expanded clones, a class.

cdr3_nt cdr3_aa cdr3_length d_call j_call v_call clone_size
TGTGCCAGAAGCTTGGTGACAATTGAGACCCAGTACTTC CARSLVTIETQYF 13 NA TRBJ2-5 TRBV5-3 NA
TGTGCCAGCAGCACCTGGCGGGAGGGTTACGAGCAGTACTTC CASSTWREGYEQYF 14 TRBD2 TRBJ2-7 TRBV5-6 NA
TGTGCCAGCAGCCAAGAGCCAGGGCCGTCGCGTGGCTACACCTTC CASSQEPGPSRGYTF 15 NA TRBJ1-2 TRBV14 NA
TGTGCCAGTAGTAGCGGGCCGGGGTCAGGCGACTATGGCTACACCTTC CASSSGPGSGDYGYTF 16 NA TRBJ1-2 TRBV19 NA
TGTGCCACCAGTTCCGAGGGGGCCGACTCCTACAATGAGCAGTTCTTC CATSSEGADSYNEQFF 16 TRBD1 TRBJ2-1 TRBV24-1 NA
TGTGCCAGCAGCTTGGGATGGGCAGCACCCCACTTC CASSLGWAAPHF 12 NA TRBJ2-7 TRBV5-5 NA
TGTGCCAGCAGGGGGACTTGGGTTTACGAGCAGTACTTC CASRGTWVYEQYF 13 NA TRBJ2-7 TRBV28 once
TGTGCCAGCAGCTTGTTGGGACTAGCGGTATACAATGAGCAGTTCTTC CASSLLGLAVYNEQFF 16 TRBD2 TRBJ2-1 TRBV5-4 NA
TGTGCCAGCAGCCAGGGGACTAGCGGGAGCAATGAGCAGTTCTTC CASSQGTSGSNEQFF 15 TRBD2 TRBJ2-1 TRBV4-2 NA
TGTGCCAGCAGTTTCGCGGCGGGGCAGTACTTC CASSFAAGQYF 11 NA TRBJ2-7 TRBV12-3/TRBV12-4 NA
TGTGCCAGCAGCCTCCGCGGGAGCTCCTACAATGAGCAGTTCTTC CASSLRGSSYNEQFF 15 TRBD2 TRBJ2-1 TRBV2 NA
TGTGCCAGCACCGTTGACCGGAGCTCCTACAATGAGCAGTTCTTC CASTVDRSSYNEQFF 15 NA TRBJ2-1 TRBV27 NA
TGTGCCAGCAGTGTCGGGACGGGGGATTACGAGCAGTACTTC CASSVGTGDYEQYF 14 NA TRBJ2-7 TRBV2 NA
TGCGCCAGCAGTGAGTCGAATTTGCTAGCGGTTCCAAGGTTCTTC CASSESNLLAVPRFF 15 TRBD2 TRBJ2-1 TRBV10-2 NA
TGTGCCAGCAGCTTGAGAGGGGGCGGCTACACCTTC CASSLRGGGYTF 12 TRBD1 TRBJ1-2 TRBV5-6 NA
TGTGCCAGCAGCGAAGGACAGGGGCCCTCCTACGAGCAGTACTTC CASSEGQGPSYEQYF 15 TRBD1 TRBJ2-7 TRBV5-4 NA
TGTGCCAGCAGCTACCTGACAGGGCGGAACTATGGCTACACCTTC CASSYLTGRNYGYTF 15 TRBD1 TRBJ1-2 TRBV11-3 NA
TGTGCCAGCAGCCACCGACGGGATGGCATTCAGTACTTC CASSHRRDGIQYF 13 NA TRBJ2-4 TRBV11-3 NA
TGTGCCAGCAGTTTATATCATAGCAATCAGCCCCAGCATTTT CASSLYHSNQPQHF 14 NA TRBJ1-5 TRBV27 NA
TGTGCCAGCACAACCACAGGGGGCGCCGGGGAAAAACTGTTTTTT CASTTTGGAGEKLFF 15 TRBD1 TRBJ1-4 TRBV19 once
TGTGCCAGCAGCCAAGGGAGGAGGCGGAAAGATGACACTGAAGCTTTCTTT CASSQGRRRKDDTEAFF 17 NA TRBJ1-1 TRBV14 NA
TGTGCCAGCAGCATCAACAGGGGGTCCAACACCGGGGAGCTGTTTTTT CASSINRGSNTGELFF 16 TRBD1 TRBJ2-2 TRBV7-6 NA
TGCGCCAGCAGCCTGGGACTTCAAGAGACCCAGTACTTC CASSLGLQETQYF 13 NA TRBJ2-5 TRBV5-1 NA
TGTGCCAGCAGTTACTCGGAGGCGAGCACAGATACGCAGTATTTT CASSYSEASTDTQYF 15 NA TRBJ2-3 TRBV6-5 once
TGTGCCAGCAGCCAAGATCTTGGTAGCAGCTACGAGCAGTACTTC CASSQDLGSSYEQYF 15 NA TRBJ2-7 TRBV3-1/TRBV3-2 NA
TGCGCCAGCAGCCCGGAAGGGGGTGGTACTTTCTCCTACGAGCAGTACTTC CASSPEGGGTFSYEQYF 17 NA TRBJ2-7 TRBV5-1 NA
TGTGCCAGCGGGACTACACAAATTAGCTCCTACAATGAGCAGTTCTTC CASGTTQISSYNEQFF 16 TRBD2 TRBJ2-1 TRBV2 NA
TGTGCCAGCAGCGTAGGAAAGGGGGTTAACACCGGGGAGCTGTTTTTT CASSVGKGVNTGELFF 16 NA TRBJ2-2 TRBV9 NA
TGTGCCAGCTCATTCGGACTAGCGGACCAAGAGACCCAGTACTTC CASSFGLADQETQYF 15 TRBD2 TRBJ2-5 TRBV18 NA
TGTGCCAGCAGCTTAGAGCCTAAAGAGCAGTTCTTC CASSLEPKEQFF 12 NA TRBJ2-1 TRBV11-3 once
TGCGCCAGCAGTCGGGACAGGGCGAACGAGCAGTACTTC CASSRDRANEQYF 13 TRBD1 TRBJ2-7 TRBV5-1 NA
TGTGCCAGCAGCCAAGATGTTAGGACTAGCGGATACACAGATACGCAGTATTTT CASSQDVRTSGYTDTQYF 18 TRBD2 TRBJ2-3 TRBV4-2 NA
TGCAGCGTTAATTCAGCTCTCGGGGGGGACACTGAAGCTTTCTTT CSVNSALGGDTEAFF 15 NA TRBJ1-1 TRBV29-1 NA
TGCACCAGCAGCCAAGTTTGGGGGTTAGCGGGAGGAACCGGGGAGCTGTTTTTT CTSSQVWGLAGGTGELFF 18 NA TRBJ2-2 TRBV1 NA
TGTGCCAGCAGTCGGTTCACAGGGACGTCTGGGGCCAACGTCCTGACTTTC CASSRFTGTSGANVLTF 17 NA TRBJ2-6 TRBV28 NA
TGCAGTGCTAGAGATACGGGTGAGCAGTTCTTC CSARDTGEQFF 11 NA TRBJ2-1 TRBV20-1 NA